This TCR beta chain was sequenced in a study of cytomegalovirus exposure and HLA in healthy donors. Data came from immunoSEQ multiplex PCR; TCRdb stores just in-frame clones and leaves some out. The sample shows 150,000 to 200,000 clones, approximately 80% of them seen only once. Whole-study findings and limits: The TCR clusters that emerged in the first cohort tended, a later analysis found, to co-occur in the 95 to 150 validation repertoires.

This CDR3 has 16 residues. Trimming at V came to 9 bases and at J to 0 bases, leaving 9 bases not matched to a gene. Germline CDR1 and CDR2: MNHEY and SMNVEV (reference sequence). For this clone: Its antigen is still unknown.

Sequenced sample: PBMCs. The TCR was taken from a man aged 25 to 40 in good health and CMV-seropositive. The chain recombines TRBV27 with TRBJ2-2, with 8 bases identical to TRBD1. The CDR3 spells CARLRGLITNTGELFF. Here the CDR3 DNA reads TGTGCCAGACTCAGGGGGCTGATAACGAACACCGGGGAGCTGTTTTTT.